These T cell receptor beta chains were read from a single sample in a study of CD8 T cells in ankylosing spondylitis. TCRdb itself ran the 5' RACE reads through MiXCR, one entry per CDR3 protein. The profile shows some 700,000 distinct CDR3 sequences, around 20% of them singletons. Sequencing input: blood, either unsorted or a sorted T cell fraction (not recorded which). The receptor source for this set is a male donor with ankylosing spondylitis. The conserved cysteine and the conserved F or W are not part of the CDR3 here.

TRBJ2-1,TRBV7-8,ASSSQAGGFFNEQF
TRBJ2-7,TRBV15,ATSSWTGFSYEQY
TRBJ2-3,TRBV3-1,ASSQDITGSTDTQY
TRBJ2-7,TRBV4-1,ASSQERLQSYEQY
TRBJ1-1,TRBV28,ASSGVDRVLLAF
TRBJ1-1,TRBV12-3/TRBV12-4,ASSFNTPEAF
TRBJ1-4,TRBV5-1,ASGKGDSNEKLF
TRBJ1-1,TRBV6-2/TRBV6-3,ASSYDRTPNTEAF
TRBJ1-1,TRBV11-2,ASTNGGGSTEAF
TRBJ2-7,TRBV7-9,ASSLPLAGGSSYEQY
TRBJ2-7,TRBV29-1,SVSGSSYEQY
TRBJ2-1,TRBV6-5,ASSYSTSGYEQF
TRBJ2-2,TRBV9,ASKRDANTGELF
TRBJ2-7,TRBV5-1,ASRPPGTGAKYEQY
TRBJ2-5,TRBV18,ASSLPGEETQY
TRBJ2-3,TRBV27,ASSLGAASTDTQY
TRBJ2-7,TRBV6-1,ASSDWLAGGAYEQY
TRBJ1-5,TRBV27,ASSLGQGLSNQPQH
TRBJ2-7,TRBV6-6,ASTPNRIYEQY
TRBJ1-2,TRBV12-3/TRBV12-4,ASRSDRVNGYT
TRBJ2-1,TRBV6-1,ASHGEVHNEQF
TRBJ2-5,TRBV7-7,ASSRSVSETQY
TRBJ2-7,TRBV7-8,ASSLISATGEQY
TRBJ1-1,TRBV15,ATSTPRGMNTEAF
TRBJ2-1,TRBV5-1,ASSLGLAGNNEQF
TRBJ2-7,TRBV6-5,ASSFRTSGINYEQY
TRBJ2-1,TRBV12-3/TRBV12-4,ASTIRNEQF
TRBJ1-4,TRBV18,ASSPQGTTNEKLF
TRBJ2-6,TRBV6-1,ASSDRGSGANVLT
TRBJ2-5,TRBV6-5,ASSYSSGGARETQY
TRBJ2-6,TRBV20-1,SARRQDLSGANVLT
TRBJ1-5,TRBV20-1,SARDRTENQPQH
TRBJ1-1,TRBV5-6,ASSLVIQGGITEAF